The 18 T cell receptor beta chains listed next were all sequenced from one sample in a study of regulatory T cells in long-lasting Graves disease. Construction of the TCR beta libraries employed iRepertoire HTBI primers in conjunction with Arm-PCR of CDR3 regions. Each CDR3 protein is one row after TCRdb ran MiXCR on the multiplex PCR reads. Of a few hundred thousand distinct CDR3 sequences in the sample, around 22% are singletons; the top ten hold about 27%. Time point here: persistent/refractory GD, antithyroid drugs over 5 years with positive TRAb. The TCR library used RNA extracted from PBMCs. Material: peripheral blood mononuclear cells (PBMCs), obtained when the disease was refractory, from a patient treated with antithyroid drugs. The receptors here all came from a female donor with Graves disease.

The sample holds a few counts of this clonotype. The V and J genes are TRBV20-1 and TRBJ1-1, with D unclear. Between the trimmed V and J ends, which lost 6 bases and 1 base, there was a span of 12 bases. This CDR3 has 13 residues. The V gene's germline CDR1 is DFQATT and CDR2 SNEGSKA (reference sequence). CDR3 DNA: TGCAGTGCCCCCGGGTGGGAGAACACTGAAGCTTTCTTT. Protein sequence: CSAPGWENTEAFF.

The chain recombines TRBV12-3 or TRBV12-4 with TRBJ1-4; D is unresolved. V dropped 2 bases and J dropped 11 bases, with 12 bases sitting between them. This CDR3 has 13 residues. The CDR3 sequence: CASSLLDGRKLFF. CDR3 nucleotide sequence: TGTGCCAGCAGTTTACTGGACGGTCGGAAACTGTTTTTT.

This clonotype was counted many times. The V and J genes are TRBV5-1 and TRBJ1-1; tentative D call: TRBD1 (5 bases). The V and J ends lost 3 bases and 1 base respectively, with 7 bases between them. This CDR3 region has 13 residues. Per germline, CDR1 SGHRS and CDR2 YFSETQ. For the CDR3, the DNA is TGCGCCAGCAGCTGGGGCCAGAACACTGAAGCTTTCTTT. It translates to CASSWGQNTEAFF.

This chain links TRBV6-1 with TRBJ1-5; D may be TRBD1 (6 bases). The CDR3 spans 15 residues. Germline V CDR1 and CDR2: MNHNS, SASEGT. V was pared by 6 bases and J by 9 bases, with 21 bases between. The CDR3 reads CASSNPPGQPGPQHF. The CDR3 DNA reads TGTGCCAGCAGCAATCCTCCAGGACAGCCCGGGCCCCAGCATTTT.

As for this clonotype: A much larger clone sits a single nucleotide away, making a read error possible. Here the CDR3 reads CVISESRLSYEQYF. CDR3 nucleotides: TGTGTCATCAGTGAGTCGAGACTGTCCTACGAGCAGTACTTC. The chain employs TRBV10-3 and TRBJ2-7; D not certain. The CDR3 extends over 14 amino acids. The germline V gene encodes CDR1 ENHRY and CDR2 SYGVKD.

This clonotype appeared a few times. The rearrangement joins TRBV12-5 to TRBJ2-1, with D unclear. Deletions cut 2 bases from V and 3 bases from J, with 5 bases between. The CDR3 contains 13 residues. Germline V gene data show CDR1 as LGHNT and CDR2 as FRNRAP. CDR3 amino acids: CASGLYSYNEQFF. DNA of the CDR3: TGTGCTAGTGGTTTGTACAGCTACAATGAGCAGTTCTTC.

The chain employs TRBV5-8 and TRBJ2-2; 9 bases line up with TRBD1. The J segment lost 0 bases and the V segment lost 4 bases, leaving 4 bases of the junction unmatched. This CDR3 is built from 16 residues. Germline-derived CDR1 and CDR2 are SGHTS and YDEGEE. Here the CDR3 reads CASSQGDRANTGELFF. As DNA, the CDR3 is TGTGCCAGCAGCCAAGGGGACAGGGCGAACACCGGGGAGCTGTTTTTT.

This clonotype was observed at least ten times. V and J are TRBV2 and TRBJ1-2; a possible D gene is TRBD1 (6 bases). Germline loops: CDR1 SNHLY, CDR2 FYNNEI. V was clipped by 6 bases and J by 2 bases, with 10 bases between them. The CDR3 sequence is 13 residues long. For the CDR3, the DNA is TGTGCCAGCAGAACGGACAGAAACTATGGCTACACCTTC. It codes for CASRTDRNYGYTF. Filled out from reference TRBV2 and TRBJ1-2, the complete variable domain reads EPEVTQTPSHQVTQMGQEVILRCVPISNHLYFYWYRQILGQKVEFLVSFYNNEISEKSEIFDDQFSVERPDGSNFTLKIRSTKLEDSAMYFCASRTDRNYGYTFGSGTRLTVV.

This clonotype was seen only a few times. CDR3 sequence (DNA): TGTGCCAGCAGCGGAAGAGGGGGGTCGGGAGGGCGGCAGGTCACCGGGGAGCTGTTTTTT. Amino acids: CASSGRGGSGGRQVTGELFF. The V gene is TRBV9, the J gene TRBJ2-2; 8 bases match TRBD2. Germline V gene lookup returns CDR1 SGDLS and CDR2 YYNGEE. The CDR3 totals 20 residues. The junction had 20 bases not matched to a gene; V was cut back by 3 bases and J by 4 bases.

This clonotype was detected a few times. The CDR3 region is CASSQELNTDTQYF. Here the CDR3 DNA reads TGTGCCAGCAGCCAAGAACTGAACACAGATACGCAGTATTTT. The V gene is TRBV14, the J gene TRBJ2-3, with unresolved D. V was trimmed by 0 bases and J by 2 bases, leaving 6 bases between them. CDR1 and CDR2 (germline): SGHDN, FVKESK. CDR3 length equals 14 residues.

As for this clonotype: A much more abundant neighbour one base away suggests this may be a read error. The chain recombines TRBV6-4 with TRBJ1-2; D is unclear. From germline, CDR1 is MRHNA and CDR2 SNTAGT. V gave up 4 bases and J gave up 7 bases, with 16 bases separating them. This CDR3 spans 14 amino acids. The DNA for the CDR3 is TGTGCCAGCAGTGGCTCGAAACATTCATCTGGCTACACCTTC. Translated: CASSGSKHSSGYTF.

V is TRBV7-2 and J is TRBJ1-6; 8 nucleotides align to TRBD1. CDR1 SGHTA and CDR2 FQGNSA come from the germline V gene. V lost 5 bases to trimming and J lost 6 bases; unmatched junction nucleotides: 3. The CDR3 consists of 14 residues. The chain's CDR3 is CASSTDRGNSPLHF. The CDR3 DNA follows: TGTGCCAGCAGCACAGACAGGGGTAATTCACCCCTCCACTTT.

This clonotype has just a few counts. The rearrangement links TRBV12-3 or TRBV12-4 to TRBJ1-6; no clear D gene. V lost 6 bases to trimming and J lost 7 bases, with 13 bases between them. The CDR3 has 14 residues. In DNA, the CDR3 is TGTGCCAGCAGCCCCCTGGCCACCAATTCACCCCTCCACTTT. This encodes CASSPLATNSPLHF.

This clonotype turned up a few times. V usage is TRBV30 and J usage is TRBJ1-1; no definite D call. Germline CDR1 and CDR2: GTSNPN and SVGIG (reference sequence). CDR3 length equals 14 residues. V was clipped by 0 bases and J by 4 bases, with 12 bases between them. The chain's CDR3 is CAWSVKQQSTEAFF. In DNA form, the CDR3 reads TGTGCCTGGAGTGTAAAACAGCAGAGCACTGAAGCTTTCTTT.

In this sample, this clonotype turned up many times. This chain connects TRBV7-3 to TRBJ2-7; tentative D call: TRBD2 (6 bases). V was cut by 6 bases and J by 0 bases, with 15 bases left in between. The CDR3 is 15 residues long. Germline loops: CDR1 SGHTA, CDR2 FQGTGA. CDR3 region: CASSYYGTGSYEQYF. The DNA for the CDR3 is TGTGCCAGCAGTTATTATGGGACTGGCTCCTACGAGCAGTACTTC.

This clonotype was recorded a few times. The chain uses TRBV6-5 and TRBJ2-2, with TRBD2 as a possible D gene (5 bases). V was trimmed by 3 bases and J by 4 bases, leaving 9 bases between them. The CDR3 covers 14 residues. The V gene's germline CDR1 is MNHEY and CDR2 SVGAGI. The DNA of the CDR3 is TGTGCCAGCAGTTATACTAGTTTCACCGGGGAGCTGTTTTTT. Its protein product is CASSYTSFTGELFF.

About this clonotype: A much larger clonotype is one base distant, so this may be a read error. The V and J genes are TRBV6-9 and TRBJ2-5, with no clear D. Trimming left V 3 bases short and J 1 base short, with 6 bases between. CDR1 and CDR2 from the germline V gene are MNHGY and SVAAGI. This CDR3 contains 13 residues. DNA of the CDR3: TGTGCCAGCAGTTACGCCATCCAAGAGACCCAGTACTTC. This encodes CASSYAIQETQYF.

This clonotype was observed at least ten times. This chain uses TRBV12-3 or TRBV12-4 with TRBJ2-7; D unclear. This CDR3 has 13 amino acids. Deletions cut 2 bases from V and 6 bases from J, with 11 bases between. The CDR3 region has the DNA TGTGCCAGCAGTTTAATGTCGGTGGGCGAGCAGTACTTC. This encodes CASSLMSVGEQYF.